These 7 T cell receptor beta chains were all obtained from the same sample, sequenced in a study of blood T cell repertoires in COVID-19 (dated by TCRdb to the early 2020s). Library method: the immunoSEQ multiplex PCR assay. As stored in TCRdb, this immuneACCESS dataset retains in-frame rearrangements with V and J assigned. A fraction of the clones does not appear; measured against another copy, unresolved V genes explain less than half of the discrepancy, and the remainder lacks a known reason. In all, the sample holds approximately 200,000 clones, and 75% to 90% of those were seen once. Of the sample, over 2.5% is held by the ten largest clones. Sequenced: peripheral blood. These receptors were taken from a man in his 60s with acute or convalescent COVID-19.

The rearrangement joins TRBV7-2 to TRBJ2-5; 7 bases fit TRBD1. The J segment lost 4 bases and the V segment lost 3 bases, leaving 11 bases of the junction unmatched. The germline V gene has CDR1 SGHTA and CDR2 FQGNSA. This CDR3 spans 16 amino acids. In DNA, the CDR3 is TGTGCCAGCAGCTTGAGGACAGGTCCTTCACCAGAGACCCAGTACTTC. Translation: CASSLRTGPSPETQYF.

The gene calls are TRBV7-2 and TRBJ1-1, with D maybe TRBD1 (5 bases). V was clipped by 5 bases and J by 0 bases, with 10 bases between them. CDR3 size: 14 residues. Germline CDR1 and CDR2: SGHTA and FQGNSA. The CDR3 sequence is CASSRRTLNTEAFF. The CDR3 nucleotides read TGTGCCAGCAGCCGTCGGACATTGAACACTGAAGCTTTCTTT.

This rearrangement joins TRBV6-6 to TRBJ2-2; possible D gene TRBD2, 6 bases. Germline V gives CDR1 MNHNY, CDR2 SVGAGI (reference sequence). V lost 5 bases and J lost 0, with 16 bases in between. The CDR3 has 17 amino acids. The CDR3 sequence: CASSRVMGLANTGELFF. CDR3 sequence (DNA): TGTGCCAGCAGTCGAGTGATGGGACTGGCGAACACCGGGGAGCTGTTTTTT.

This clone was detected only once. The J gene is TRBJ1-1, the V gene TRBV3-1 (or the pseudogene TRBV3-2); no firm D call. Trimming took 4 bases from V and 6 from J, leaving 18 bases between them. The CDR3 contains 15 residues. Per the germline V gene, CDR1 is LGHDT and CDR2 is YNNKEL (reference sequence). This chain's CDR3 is CASSRGVEAGAEAFF. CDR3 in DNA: TGTGCCAGCAGCCGAGGTGTGGAGGCGGGAGCTGAAGCTTTCTTT.

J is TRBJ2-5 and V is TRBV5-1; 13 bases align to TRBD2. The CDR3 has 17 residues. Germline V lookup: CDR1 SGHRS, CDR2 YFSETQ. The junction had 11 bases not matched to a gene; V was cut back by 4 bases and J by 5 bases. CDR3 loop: CASSPSGLAGVGETQYF. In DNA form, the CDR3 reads TGCGCCAGCAGCCCATCAGGACTAGCGGGAGTAGGGGAGACCCAGTACTTC.

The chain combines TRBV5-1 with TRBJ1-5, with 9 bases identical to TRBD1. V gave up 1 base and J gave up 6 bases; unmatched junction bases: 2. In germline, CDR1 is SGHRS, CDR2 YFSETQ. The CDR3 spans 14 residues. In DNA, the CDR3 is TGCGCCAGCAGCTTGACAGGGGGCTTTCAGCCCCAGCATTTT. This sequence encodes CASSLTGGFQPQHF.

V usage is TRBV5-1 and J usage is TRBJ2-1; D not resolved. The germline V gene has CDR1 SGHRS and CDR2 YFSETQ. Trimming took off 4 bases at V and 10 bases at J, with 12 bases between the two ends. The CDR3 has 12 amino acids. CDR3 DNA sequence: TGCGCCAGCAGCGCTGACTCCCTAGAGCAGTTCTTC. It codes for CASSADSLEQFF.